One sample yielded the 17 T cell receptor beta chains listed below, sequenced in a study of OX40 agonist ivuxolimab in advanced cancers. Generated by immunoSEQ multiplex PCR, the TCRdb table keeps only in-frame clones and is missing some. The table lists about 51,000 clones, around 77% of them singletons. The sequenced sample was CD4+ or CD8+ T cells sorted from blood, obtained in a trial of the OX40 agonist ivuxolimab. The receptors were gathered from an adult with an advanced solid tumor such as melanoma, head and neck, liver or kidney cancer.

The rearrangement joins TRBV18 to TRBJ2-7; a weak D match, TRBD1 (6 bases). The CDR3 spans 15 residues. V shed 3 bases and J shed 0 bases, with 12 bases lying between them. Germline CDR1 reads KGHSH; CDR2 reads LQKENI. The CDR3 protein is CASSPGTSSSYEQYF. Written as DNA, the CDR3 is TGTGCCAGCTCACCGGGGACATCGAGCTCCTACGAGCAGTACTTC.

The J gene is TRBJ2-1, the V gene TRBV11-1; 12 positions match TRBD2. V lost 7 bases to trimming and J lost 9 bases; unmatched junction nucleotides: 13. Germline CDR1 is SGHAT and CDR2 is FQDESV (reference sequence). The length of the CDR3 is 16 residues. In DNA, the CDR3 is TGTGCCAGCAAACCGACTAGCGGGAGAGGGAGCGGTGAGCAGTTCTTC. This gives the protein CASKPTSGRGSGEQFF.

This chain's CDR3 is CASSFRLPLQRHITGELFF. The CDR3 DNA is TGTGCCAGCAGCTTCCGACTCCCGCTCCAGCGTCACATCACCGGGGAGCTGTTTTTT. V is TRBV11-2 and J is TRBJ2-2, with D hard to call. Germline assignment: CDR1 SGHAT and CDR2 FQNNGV. The CDR3 is 19 residues long. V was trimmed by 3 bases and J by 4 bases, leaving 24 bases between them.

This clone has just one count. This rearrangement joins TRBV9 to TRBJ2-5; D is undetermined. Near its end, the DNA agrees better with TRBJ2-7, so the J call may be wrong. Per the germline V gene, CDR1 is SGDLS and CDR2 is YYNGEE. The CDR3 spans 14 residues. DNA for the CDR3: TGTGCCAGCAGCGTAGAAAGCTACTCCTACGAGCAGTACTTC. Translating it yields CASSVESYSYEQYF.

This clone was seen a handful of times. Different DNA sequences within this sample yield the same CDR3. This rearrangement joins TRBV11-2 to TRBJ1-1; 8 bases line up with TRBD1. CDR1 is SGHAT, CDR2 FQNNGV, per germline. Trimming took 5 bases from V and 1 from J; bases not matched to a gene: 6. This CDR3 region has 15 residues. Here the CDR3 reads CASSTRTGPNTEAFF. The CDR3, as DNA: TGTGCCAGCAGCACTAGGACAGGGCCGAACACTGAAGCTTTCTTT. The full variable domain, rest sourced from reference TRBV11-2 and TRBJ1-1, is EAGVAQSPRYKIIEKRQSVAFWCNPISGHATLYWYQQILGQGPKLLIQFQNNGVVDDSQLPKDRFSAERLKGVDSTLKIQPAKLEDSAVYLCASSTRTGPNTEAFFGQGTRLTVV.

This clone has more than one count but fewer than ten. This chain uses TRBV18 with TRBJ2-5, with D possibly matching TRBD1 (6 bases). This CDR3 is 15 amino acids long. Deletions cut 3 bases from V and 4 bases from J, with 15 bases between. CDR1 is KGHSH and CDR2 is LQKENI in the germline V gene. As DNA, the CDR3 is TGTGCCAGCTCACCTCGACAGGTGAGGGGAGAGACCCAGTACTTC. It specifies CASSPRQVRGETQYF. Full variable domain (remainder filled in from reference TRBV18 and TRBJ2-5): NAGVMQNPRHLVRRRGQEARLRCSPMKGHSHVYWYRQLPEEGLKFMVYLQKENIIDESGMPKERFSAEFPKEGPSILRIQQVVRGDSAAYFCASSPRQVRGETQYFGPGTRLLVL.

Only one count was recorded for this clone. The chain carries TRBV28 and TRBJ1-5; no reliable D call. This CDR3 contains 12 residues. Trimming took off 7 bases at V and 5 bases at J, with 9 bases between the two ends. The germline gives CDR1 MDHEN, CDR2 SYDVKM. The CDR3: CASKFLHQPQHF. CDR3 coding DNA: TGTGCCAGCAAGTTCTTACATCAGCCCCAGCATTTT.

The CDR3 region has the DNA TGTGCCAGCAGCCGAGGGGGGTTGGAGGGGGAGCAATATGGCTACACCTTC. Protein: CASSRGGLEGEQYGYTF. This rearrangement joins TRBV28 to TRBJ1-2; tentative D call: TRBD1 (6 bases). The CDR3 length is 17 residues. Germline V gives CDR1 MDHEN, CDR2 SYDVKM. V lost 6 bases and J lost 5, with 25 bases in between.

The CDR3 DNA is TGTGCCTGGAGTCCCAACGTCAGAGACAATGAGCAGTTCTTC. Translation gives CAWSPNVRDNEQFF. J is TRBJ2-1 and V is TRBV30; no definite D call. CDR3 length: 14 amino acids. CDR1 is GTSNPN, CDR2 SVGIG, per germline (reference sequence). Trimming shortened V by 2 bases and J by 5 bases, and 13 bases separated the two germline ends.

This clone was recorded only once. The rearrangement links TRBV5-3 to TRBJ2-3; 8 bases fit TRBD1. TRBV5-3 is recorded as an ORF, its role being uncertain. Trimming cost V 3 bases and J 4 bases; bases outside gene matches: 7. This CDR3 is built from 15 residues. The CDR3 DNA is TGTGCCAGAAGCTGCAACAGGGGGACCCCAGATACGCAGTATTTT. It codes for CARSCNRGTPDTQYF.

J is TRBJ1-1 and V is TRBV5-6; 8 bases are a match to TRBD1. Per germline, CDR1 SGHDT and CDR2 YYEEEE. The CDR3 covers 13 residues. V was pared by 4 bases and J by 7 bases, with 6 bases of the junction left unmatched. The CDR3 DNA reads as TGTGCCAGCAGCGCCACAGGGGGAGGTGAAGCTTTCTTT. Its protein product is CASSATGGGEAFF.

The rearrangement links TRBV19 to TRBJ2-2, with 9 bases matching TRBD1. V trimming: 4 bases; J trimming: 0 bases; junction bases outside the gene matches: 9. This CDR3 has 18 residues. Germline V CDR1 and CDR2: LNHDA, SQIVND (reference sequence). CDR3 sequence: CASSTRDRARANTGELFF. The CDR3 nucleotides are TGTGCCAGTAGTACCCGGGACAGGGCCAGAGCGAACACCGGGGAGCTGTTTTTT.

In this sample, this clone turned up a few times. The chain is built from TRBV5-5 and TRBJ1-4, with D hard to call. Looked up from germline, CDR1 is SGHKS and CDR2 is YYEKEE (reference sequence). The V and J ends lost 3 bases and 8 bases respectively, with 14 bases between them. CDR3 length: 14 residues. The CDR3 nucleotides are TGTGCCAGCAGCTCCTCGAGGGTGGGGGAAAAACTGTTTTTT. Translated: CASSSSRVGEKLFF.

This clone was seen just once. J is TRBJ2-7 and V is TRBV10-3, with 10 bases lining up with TRBD1. The germline V gene has CDR1 ENHRY and CDR2 SYGVKD. After removal of 9 bases from V and 4 bases from J, the junction contained 9 bases not matched to a gene. The CDR3 runs to 14 residues. DNA of the CDR3: TGTGCCATTTCCCCGGGACAGGGGATATACGAGCAGTACTTC. Its protein product is CAISPGQGIYEQYF.

This clone was seen a handful of times. The chain is built from TRBV10-3 and TRBJ2-7; D tentatively reads TRBD1 or TRBD2 (5 bases each). The CDR3 extends over 13 amino acids. CDR1 ENHRY and CDR2 SYGVKD come from the germline V gene. Deletions cut 10 bases from V and 3 bases from J, with 16 bases between. In nucleotides, the CDR3 is TGTGCCACCGGGGAACAGGTCGACTACGAGCAGTACTTC. It specifies CATGEQVDYEQYF.

The chain combines TRBV11-3 with TRBJ1-1; perhaps TRBD1 as D (5 bases). The ends were cut back, 1 base at V and 1 base at J, with 10 bases in the middle. CDR1 and CDR2 (germline): SGHNT, YENEEA. This CDR3 contains 15 residues. The CDR3 region has the DNA TGTGCCAGCAGCTTAGGGGGCAGCAGGAACACTGAAGCTTTCTTT. Protein sequence: CASSLGGSRNTEAFF.

The chain uses TRBV6-5 and TRBJ2-6, with unresolved D. Germline-derived CDR1 and CDR2 are MNHEY and SVGAGI. The CDR3 runs to 15 residues. The ends were cut back, 6 bases at V and 0 bases at J, with 9 bases in the middle. The CDR3 DNA reads TGTGCCAGCAGCTTCTCGCACTCTGGGGCCAACGTCCTGACTTTC. Translated: CASSFSHSGANVLTF.